This T cell receptor (beta chain) was sequenced during a study of T cells in Graves' hyperthyroidism and ophthalmopathy (dated by TCRdb to the late 2010s). For context, the study as a whole: To identify distinguishing TCR V-J signatures, a discovery cohort of 95 to 100 patients was used, comprising some 45 with Graves' ophthalmopathy and approximately 58 with stable Graves' hyperthyroidism. Prospective prediction of ophthalmopathy was tested in an independent validation cohort of about 19 hyperthyroidism patients and around 16 patients who later progressed to ophthalmopathy. The 100 discovery patients were randomly split 7:3 into training and test sets. The study also compared thyroid tissue and blood T-cell repertoires from five or six Graves' hyperthyroidism patients. Following sampling, methimazole starting at 30 mg daily was given to hyperthyroidism patients, and high-dose intravenous methylprednisolone was given to ophthalmopathy patients. According to the paper, TCR Vbeta CDR3 sequencing was carried out on 120 to 150 peripheral blood samples, which came from under 50 ophthalmopathy, under 85 hyperthyroidism and roughly 17 progressor patients. What the authors observed across the whole study: Sample size was not statistically predetermined, and blinding of investigators to group allocation was not performed. A 13 V-J signature model separated ophthalmopathy from stable hyperthyroidism, with over 85% sensitivity and around 84% specificity in cross-validation and 80%/75% in testing. In validation, progression to ophthalmopathy was predicted by the model with 70.59% sensitivity and around 76% specificity, a median of approximately 6.5 months before onset. Most expanded thyroid clonotypes (frequency above 0.001) were also found in blood, which suggests that blood repertoires may mirror thyroid immune responses.

The TCR beta CDR3 regions were amplified from RNA transcripts. For the first round of RT-PCR on the TCR CDR3, the HTBI primer set was used together with the Qiagen OneStep RT-PCR kit. The libraries were constructed in a second round of multiplex PCR and then size-selected and purified. Paired-end sequencing of the libraries was performed with 100 bp reads on an Illumina HiSeq2000. In the source study's methods: SOAPnuke was used to process the raw data, with reads discarded if the reads contained adapters or uncalled bases, had a mean Phred below 15, or lacked an exact constant-primer or identifier match. COPE v1.2.5 was used to merge high-quality paired reads, and clonotypes were defined as unique nucleotide sequences. MiTCR v1.1 was used to align the clonotypes against IMGT TRBV, TRBD and TRBJ reference segments. The analysis included only V-J combinations with a frequency above 0.0001, which together covered more than 98% of the repertoires. A TCS score was defined as the ratio of F50 (clonal expansion) to E x V (chaos), with BLOSUM62-based TCRdist applied between CDR3 peptides within each V-J. Welch's t-statistics and random forest reduced some 510 V-J features to 13, which were used in a naive Bayes classifier (R e1071). Thyroid-blood repertoire similarity was quantified with the Morisita-Horn index. Clones were called with MiXCR by TCRdb after fastp trimmed the public reads at Q25, and only in-frame beta chains were retained. Rows matching on CDR3 protein sequence are summarized as one entry with the most common DNA and genes. The V and J calls were not made by the authors but by TCRdb's processing. The sample includes 450,000 to 700,000 distinct CDR3 sequences, with roughly 46% observed a single time. The ten most abundant clones make up roughly 19% of the sample.

The study excluded patients with uncontrolled infections, other autoimmune diseases, pregnancy or lactation. Clinical symptoms, serum thyroxine and TRAb, thyroid ultrasound, and orbital computed tomography formed the basis for the diagnoses. Total RNA was extracted using Trizol reagent, and RNA quality was assessed on an Agilent 2100 Bioanalyzer. This clonotype was picked up many times. No cognate antigen has been identified for it. The record has no base qualities; no much larger clone is one base away. The CDR3 starts with the cysteine, ends with the phenylalanine, and has 16 residues. Kept here is only the CDR3 DNA, which spans 48 bases and is read in frame from base 1. In the germline V gene (reference sequence), CDR1 corresponds to LNHDA and CDR2 to SQIVND. V loses 5 bases, J loses 4 bases, and the germline ends lie 20 bases apart.

The TCR originated in an adult woman with Graves' disease, either hyperthyroidism or ophthalmopathy (not recorded which). This sequence uses TRBV19 and TRBJ1-2; the D segment cannot be called with confidence. The sequencing sample was made of peripheral blood or thyroid tissue (not recorded which). The CDR3 region reads CASSWRSEIFFYGYTF. The DNA is as follows: TGTGCCAGTAGTTGGCGGTCAGAGATCTTTTTCTATGGCTACACCTTC.